The T cell receptor beta chain described here comes from a study of blood T cell repertoires in COVID-19. Overall study context: Sources were T cells, B-cell-depleted T cells, or PBMCs; the material itself was cDNA or gDNA.

This clone is a singleton in its sample. In the source study's methods: From reference gene primer amplification, estimates of nucleated cell counts were derived. The repertoire was sequenced with immunoSEQ multiplex PCR; TCRdb's copy has only in-frame clones and lacks some. That table furnishes V, J and clone size, whereas the DNA furnished D and trimming. Of 140,000 to 150,000 clones listed, 80% to 90% were seen once; the top ten hold 13%. CDR3 size: 13 residues. Trimming took 10 bases from V and 2 from J, leaving 15 bases between them. The clonotype comes from a young man with COVID-19, enrolled during active disease. The sequenced sample was peripheral blood. J is TRBJ2-7 and V is TRBV12-3 or TRBV12-4, with D possibly TRBD2 on 5 matching bases. DNA for the CDR3: TGTGCCACCAGCGGTACAGACACCTACGAGCAGTACTTC. Protein sequence: CATSGTDTYEQYF.